The 10 T cell receptor beta chains below were found in one sample sequenced in a study of cytomegalovirus exposure and HLA in healthy donors. PCR involved 60 Vbeta and 13 Jbeta primers. Profiled with immunoSEQ multiplex PCR; TCRdb holds only in-frame clones, not every one. Altogether some 180,000 clones are present, approximately 84% being singletons, with the ten largest covering approximately 2.6%. Specimen: PBMCs. The receptors come from a female donor in good health and CMV-seronegative.

The V and J genes are TRBV9 and TRBJ2-4; D is unresolved. This CDR3 has 15 residues. Germline CDR1 SGDLS, CDR2 YYNGEE. Trimming cost V 0 bases and J 0 bases, with 7 bases left between them. CDR3 in amino acids: CASSVDPLAKNIQYF. DNA of the CDR3: TGTGCCAGCAGCGTAGATCCTCTAGCCAAAAACATTCAGTACTTC.

The rearrangement links TRBV4-3 to TRBJ1-2, with D hard to call. The V end lost 0 bases, the J end lost 5 bases, and 13 bases lay between the germline ends. The V gene's germline CDR1 is LGHNA and CDR2 YSLEER. The CDR3 contains 15 residues. This CDR3 reads CASSQERQSLYGYTF. CDR3 sequence (DNA): TGCGCCAGCAGCCAAGAGCGGCAGTCGCTTTATGGCTACACCTTC.

The genes are TRBV7-9 and TRBJ1-5, with D possibly matching TRBD1 (5 bases). V lost 5 bases and J 3 bases, leaving 17 bases between the germline ends. Per the germline V gene, CDR1 is SEHNR and CDR2 is FQNEAQ (reference sequence). The CDR3 extends over 16 amino acids. The CDR3 is CASSAGTGRNNQPQHF. Written as DNA, the CDR3 is TGTGCCAGCAGCGCGGGGACCGGCCGAAACAATCAGCCCCAGCATTTT.

The chain links TRBV11-3 to TRBJ2-2; no reliable D call. This CDR3 contains 12 residues. V lost 6 bases and J lost 10, with 12 bases in between. CDR1 and CDR2 (germline): SGHNT, YENEEA. This CDR3 reads CASRTQNEELFF. CDR3 sequence (DNA): TGTGCCAGCAGGACACAAAACGAGGAGCTGTTTTTT.

The rearrangement joins TRBV10-2 to TRBJ2-7; no definite D call. V lost 5 bases and J 2 bases, leaving 4 bases between the germline ends. This CDR3 comprises 11 residues. In germline, CDR1 is WSHSY, CDR2 SAAADI. The chain's CDR3 is CASSSTYEQYF. The DNA of the CDR3 is TGCGCCAGCAGTTCAACCTACGAGCAGTACTTC.

The chain is built from TRBV11-2 and TRBJ2-7, with TRBD2 as a possible D gene (7 bases). The V gene's germline CDR1 is SGHAT and CDR2 FQNNGV. The V gene lost 4 bases and the J gene lost 0 bases, with 16 bases spanning the gap. The CDR3 has 16 amino acids. The CDR3, as DNA: TGTGCCAGCAGCTCCCTGGGGGCGGGGGACTCCTACGAGCAGTACTTC. It specifies CASSSLGAGDSYEQYF.

In this sample, this clone turned up once. The chain carries TRBV30 and TRBJ2-3; 10 bases match TRBD2. Germline-derived CDR1 and CDR2 are GTSNPN and SVGIG (reference sequence). V trimming: 4 bases; J trimming: 5 bases; junction bases outside the gene matches: 6. CDR3 length equals 14 residues. This chain's CDR3 is CAWNGAGGVDTQYF. In nucleotides, the CDR3 is TGTGCCTGGAATGGAGCGGGGGGGGTAGATACGCAGTATTTT.

This chain uses TRBV7-4 with TRBJ2-1, with 13 nucleotides matching TRBD2. J was trimmed by 10 bases and V by 3 bases; bases with no gene match: 6. The CDR3 covers 15 residues. Germline CDR1 SGHVT, CDR2 SQSDAQ. The CDR3 nucleotides are TGTGCCAGCAGCTTTAGGGGACTAGCGGGACTAGAGCAGTTCTTC. This translates into CASSFRGLAGLEQFF.

The chain joins TRBV6-4 to TRBJ2-2; tentative D call: TRBD1 (6 bases). The CDR3 is 13 amino acids. CDR1 and CDR2 (germline): MRHNA, SNTAGT. Trimming cost V 4 bases and J 7 bases, with 10 bases left between them. Written as DNA, the CDR3 is TGTGCCAGCAGTGCTGAGACAGGCGGGGAGCTGTTTTTT. Translation: CASSAETGGELFF.

This clone has more than one count but fewer than ten. The chain links TRBV5-4 to TRBJ2-7; 8 positions agree with TRBD1. Per germline, CDR1 SGHNT and CDR2 YYREEE (reference sequence). This CDR3 comprises 14 residues. V lost 3 bases to trimming and J lost 3 bases; unmatched junction nucleotides: 5. The CDR3 reads CASSSRQGSYEQYF. The CDR3 region has the DNA TGTGCCAGCAGCTCAAGACAGGGGAGCTACGAGCAGTACTTC.